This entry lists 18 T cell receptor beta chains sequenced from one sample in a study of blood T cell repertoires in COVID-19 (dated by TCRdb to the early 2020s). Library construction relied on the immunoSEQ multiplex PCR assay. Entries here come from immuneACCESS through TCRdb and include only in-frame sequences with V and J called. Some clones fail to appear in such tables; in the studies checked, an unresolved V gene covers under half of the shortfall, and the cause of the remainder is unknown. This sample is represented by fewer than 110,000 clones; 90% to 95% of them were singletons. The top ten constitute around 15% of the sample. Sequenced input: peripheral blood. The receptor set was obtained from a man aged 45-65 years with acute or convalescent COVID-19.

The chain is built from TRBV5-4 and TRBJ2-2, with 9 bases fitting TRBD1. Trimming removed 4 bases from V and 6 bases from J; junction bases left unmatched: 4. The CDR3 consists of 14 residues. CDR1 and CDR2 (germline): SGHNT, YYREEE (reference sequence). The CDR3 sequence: CASSRDRVAGELFF. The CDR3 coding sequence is TGTGCCAGCAGCCGGGACAGGGTGGCCGGGGAGCTGTTTTTT.

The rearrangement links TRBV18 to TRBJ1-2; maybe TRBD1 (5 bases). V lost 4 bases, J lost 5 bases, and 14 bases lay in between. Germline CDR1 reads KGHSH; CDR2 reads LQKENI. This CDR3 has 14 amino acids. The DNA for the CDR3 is TGTGCCAGCTCACTGCGCGGGACGGAATATGGCTACACCTTC. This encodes CASSLRGTEYGYTF.

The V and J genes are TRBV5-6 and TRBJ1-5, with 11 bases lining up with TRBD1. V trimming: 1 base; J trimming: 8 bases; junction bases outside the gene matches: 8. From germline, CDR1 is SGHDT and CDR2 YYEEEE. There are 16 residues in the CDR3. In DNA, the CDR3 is TGTGCCAGCAGCTTGATGACCGGGACAGGGGGTAAGCCCCAGCATTTT. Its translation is CASSLMTGTGGKPQHF.

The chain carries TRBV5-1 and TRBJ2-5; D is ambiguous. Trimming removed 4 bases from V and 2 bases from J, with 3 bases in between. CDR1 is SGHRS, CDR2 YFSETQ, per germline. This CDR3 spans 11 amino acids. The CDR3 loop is CASSHQETQYF. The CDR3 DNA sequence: TGCGCCAGCAGCCATCAAGAGACCCAGTACTTC.

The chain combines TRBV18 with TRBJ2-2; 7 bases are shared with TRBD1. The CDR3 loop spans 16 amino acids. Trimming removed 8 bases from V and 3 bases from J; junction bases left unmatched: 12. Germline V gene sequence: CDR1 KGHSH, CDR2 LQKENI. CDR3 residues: CASRQSNRGDTGELFF. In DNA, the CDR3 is TGTGCCAGCCGACAATCAAACAGGGGAGACACCGGGGAGCTGTTTTTT.

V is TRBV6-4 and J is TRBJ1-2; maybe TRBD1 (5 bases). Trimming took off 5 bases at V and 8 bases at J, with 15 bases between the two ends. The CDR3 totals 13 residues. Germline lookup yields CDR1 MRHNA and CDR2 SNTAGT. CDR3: CASSPDSRGGYTF. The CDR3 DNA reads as TGTGCCAGCAGTCCCGACAGTCGTGGGGGCTACACCTTC.

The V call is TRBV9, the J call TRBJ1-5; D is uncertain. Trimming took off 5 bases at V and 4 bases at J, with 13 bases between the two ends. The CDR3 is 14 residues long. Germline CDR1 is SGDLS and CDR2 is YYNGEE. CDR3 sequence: CASSAGPGNQPQHF. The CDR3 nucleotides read TGTGCCAGCAGTGCCGGGCCGGGGAATCAGCCCCAGCATTTT.

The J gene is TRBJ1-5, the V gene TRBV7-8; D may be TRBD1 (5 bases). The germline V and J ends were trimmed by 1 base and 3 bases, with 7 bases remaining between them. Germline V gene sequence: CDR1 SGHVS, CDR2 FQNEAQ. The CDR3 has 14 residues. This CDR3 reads CASSLVGANQPQHF. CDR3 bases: TGTGCCAGCAGCTTAGTAGGGGCCAATCAGCCCCAGCATTTT. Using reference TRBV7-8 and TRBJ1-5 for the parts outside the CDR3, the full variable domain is GAGVSQSPRYKVAKRGQDVALRCDPISGHVSLFWYQQALGQGPEFLTYFQNEAQLDKSGLPSDRFFAERPEGSVSTLKIQRTQQEDSAVYLCASSLVGANQPQHFGDGTRLSIL.

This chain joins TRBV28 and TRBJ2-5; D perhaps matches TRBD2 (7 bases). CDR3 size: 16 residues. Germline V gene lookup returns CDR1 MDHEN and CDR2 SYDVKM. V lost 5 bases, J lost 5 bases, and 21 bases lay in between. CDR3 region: CASSLGTYEGGETQYF. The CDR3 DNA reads TGTGCCAGCAGTCTGGGGACATACGAGGGGGGGGAGACCCAGTACTTC.

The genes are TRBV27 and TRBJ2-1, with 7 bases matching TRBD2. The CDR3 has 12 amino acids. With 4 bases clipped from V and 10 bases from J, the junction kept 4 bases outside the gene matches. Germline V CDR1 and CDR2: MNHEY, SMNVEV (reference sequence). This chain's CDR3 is CASSSISGEQFF. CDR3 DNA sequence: TGTGCCAGCAGTTCAATTAGCGGGGAGCAGTTCTTC.

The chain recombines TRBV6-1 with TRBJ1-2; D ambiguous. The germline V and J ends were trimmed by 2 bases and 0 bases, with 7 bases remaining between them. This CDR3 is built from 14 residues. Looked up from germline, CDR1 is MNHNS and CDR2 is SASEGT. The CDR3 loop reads CASSESLANYGYTF. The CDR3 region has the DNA TGTGCCAGCAGTGAATCTTTAGCTAACTATGGCTACACCTTC.

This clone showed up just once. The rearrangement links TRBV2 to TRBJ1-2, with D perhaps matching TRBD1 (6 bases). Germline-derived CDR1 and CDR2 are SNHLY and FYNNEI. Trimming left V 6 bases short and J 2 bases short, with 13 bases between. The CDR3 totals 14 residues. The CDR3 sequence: CASRDSGQNYGYTF. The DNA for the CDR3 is TGTGCCAGCAGAGATTCTGGACAGAACTATGGCTACACCTTC.

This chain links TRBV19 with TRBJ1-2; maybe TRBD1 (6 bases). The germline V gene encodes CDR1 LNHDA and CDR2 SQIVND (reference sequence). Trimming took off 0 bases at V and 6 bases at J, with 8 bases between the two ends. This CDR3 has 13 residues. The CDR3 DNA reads TGTGCCAGTAGTATAGAGGGGGCAAATGGCTACACCTTC. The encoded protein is CASSIEGANGYTF.

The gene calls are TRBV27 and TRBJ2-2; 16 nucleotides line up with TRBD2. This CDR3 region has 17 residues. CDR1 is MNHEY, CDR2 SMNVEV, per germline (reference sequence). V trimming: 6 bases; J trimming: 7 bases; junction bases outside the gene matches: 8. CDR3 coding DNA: TGTGCCAGCAGCCTGGGACTAGCGGGGGGGCCTGACGGGGAGCTGTTTTTT. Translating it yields CASSLGLAGGPDGELFF.

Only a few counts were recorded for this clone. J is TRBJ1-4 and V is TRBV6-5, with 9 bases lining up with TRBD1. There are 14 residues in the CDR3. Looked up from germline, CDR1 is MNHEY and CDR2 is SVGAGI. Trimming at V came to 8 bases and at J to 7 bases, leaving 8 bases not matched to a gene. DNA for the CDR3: TGTGCCAGCTCCCGGGGACAGGGACGTGAAAAACTGTTTTTT. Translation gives CASSRGQGREKLFF.

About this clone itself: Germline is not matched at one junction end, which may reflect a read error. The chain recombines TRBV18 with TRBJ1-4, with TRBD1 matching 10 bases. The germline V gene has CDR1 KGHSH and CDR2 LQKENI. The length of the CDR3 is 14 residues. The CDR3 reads CASSSPGQGEKLFF. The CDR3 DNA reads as TGTGCCAGCTCATCACCGGGACAGGGGGAAAAACTGTTTTTT.

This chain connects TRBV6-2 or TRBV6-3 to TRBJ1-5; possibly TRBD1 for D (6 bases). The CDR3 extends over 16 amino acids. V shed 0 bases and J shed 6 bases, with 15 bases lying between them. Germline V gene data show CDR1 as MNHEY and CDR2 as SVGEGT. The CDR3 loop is CASSYSTGTGRQPQHF. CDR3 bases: TGTGCCAGCAGTTACTCGACTGGAACAGGGCGTCAGCCCCAGCATTTT.

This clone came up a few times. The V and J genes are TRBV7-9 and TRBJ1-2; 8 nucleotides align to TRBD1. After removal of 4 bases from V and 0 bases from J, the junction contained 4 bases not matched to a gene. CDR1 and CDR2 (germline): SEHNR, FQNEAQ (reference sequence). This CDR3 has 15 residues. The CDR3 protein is CASSSKTGANYGYTF. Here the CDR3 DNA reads TGTGCCAGCAGCTCTAAGACAGGGGCTAACTATGGCTACACCTTC. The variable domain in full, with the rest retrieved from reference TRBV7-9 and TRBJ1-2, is DTGVSQNPRHKITKRGQNVTFRCDPISEHNRLYWYRQTLGQGPEFLTYFQNEAQLEKSRLLSDRFSAERPKGSFSTLEIQRTEQGDSAMYLCASSSKTGANYGYTFGSGTRLTVV.